This T cell receptor (beta chain) was documented in a study of T cell repertoires in cytomegalovirus infection. Study-wide results and caveats: Clonotype analysis showed dominance of the ex vivo response by HLA-C-restricted CMV-specific TCR beta clonotypes. Frequencies of public TCR beta families were cumulated, and this identified carriers of CMV plus the relevant HLA.

TCRdb independently ran MiXCR on the reads; one entry per CDR3 protein. The repertoire has a few hundred thousand distinct CDR3 sequences, about a sixth of them found once; the top ten carry 8.5% to 10%. As for this clonotype: Its target is not known.

V was trimmed by 4 bases and J by 8 bases, leaving 17 bases between them. CDR3 size: 14 residues. Germline lookup yields CDR1 LGHDT and CDR2 YNNKEL (reference sequence). The sequenced material came from PBMCs. The genes are TRBV3-1 and TRBJ1-2; D gene uncertain. The sequence was obtained from a human donor in good health (CMV status not recorded). Some clones in this sample may be carry-over from other donors' samples. This CDR3 reads CASSPRAIGVGYTF. The CDR3 nucleotides are TGTGCCAGCAGCCCGCGCGCGATCGGAGTGGGCTACACCTTC.